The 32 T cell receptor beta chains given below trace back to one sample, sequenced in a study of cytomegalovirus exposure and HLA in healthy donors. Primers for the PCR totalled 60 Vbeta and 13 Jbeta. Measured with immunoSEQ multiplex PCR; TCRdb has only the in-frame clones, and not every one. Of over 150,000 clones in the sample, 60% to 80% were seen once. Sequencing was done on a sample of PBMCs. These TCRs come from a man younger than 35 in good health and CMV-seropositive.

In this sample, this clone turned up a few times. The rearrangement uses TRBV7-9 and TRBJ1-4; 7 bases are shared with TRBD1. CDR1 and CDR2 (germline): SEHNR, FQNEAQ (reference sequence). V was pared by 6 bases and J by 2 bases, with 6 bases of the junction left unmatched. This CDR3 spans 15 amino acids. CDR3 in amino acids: CASSKDRFTNEKLFF. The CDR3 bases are TGTGCCAGCAGTAAGGACAGGTTCACTAATGAAAAACTGTTTTTT.

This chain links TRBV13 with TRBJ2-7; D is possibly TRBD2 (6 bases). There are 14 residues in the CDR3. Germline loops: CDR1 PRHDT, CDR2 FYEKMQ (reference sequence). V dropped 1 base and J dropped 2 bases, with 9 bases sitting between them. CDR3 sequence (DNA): TGTGCCAGCAGCTTAGATGGAGGGGCCTACGAGCAGTACTTC. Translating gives CASSLDGGAYEQYF.

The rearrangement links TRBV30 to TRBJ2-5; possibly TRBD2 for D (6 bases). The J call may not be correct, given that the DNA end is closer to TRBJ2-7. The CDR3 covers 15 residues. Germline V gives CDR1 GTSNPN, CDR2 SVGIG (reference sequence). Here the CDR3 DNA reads TGTGCCTGGGGCGGGGCGGGGCGTAGCTCCTACGAGCAGTACTTC. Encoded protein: CAWGGAGRSSYEQYF.

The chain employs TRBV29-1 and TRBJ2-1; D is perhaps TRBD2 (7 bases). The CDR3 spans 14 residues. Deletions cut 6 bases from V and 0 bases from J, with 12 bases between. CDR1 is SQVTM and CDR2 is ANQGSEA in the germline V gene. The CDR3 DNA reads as TGCAGCGTCAGGGGCGGGAGCTCCTACAATGAGCAGTTCTTC. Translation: CSVRGGSSYNEQFF.

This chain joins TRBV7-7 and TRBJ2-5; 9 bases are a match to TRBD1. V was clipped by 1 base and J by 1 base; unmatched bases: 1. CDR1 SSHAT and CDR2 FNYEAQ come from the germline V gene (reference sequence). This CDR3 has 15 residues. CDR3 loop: CASSLGGQGQETQYF. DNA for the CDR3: TGTGCCAGCAGCTTAGGGGGACAGGGCCAAGAGACCCAGTACTTC.

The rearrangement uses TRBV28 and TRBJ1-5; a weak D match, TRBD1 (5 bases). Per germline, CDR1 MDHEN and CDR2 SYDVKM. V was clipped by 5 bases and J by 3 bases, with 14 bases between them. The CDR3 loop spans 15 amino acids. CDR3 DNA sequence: TGTGCCAGCAGTCCCCGTACAGGATTCAATCAGCCCCAGCATTTT. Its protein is CASSPRTGFNQPQHF.

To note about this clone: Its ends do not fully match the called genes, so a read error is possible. CDR3 region: CSSSLSGRSSYEQYF. As DNA, the CDR3 is TGTTCCAGCAGCTTATCAGGTCGCAGCTCCTACGAGCAGTACTTC. V and J are TRBV7-9 and TRBJ2-7; D gene ambiguous. Germline V gene lookup returns CDR1 SEHNR and CDR2 FQNEAQ (reference sequence). The CDR3 has 15 amino acids.

The CDR3 sequence: CASSRAASAVNEQFF. The CDR3 bases are TGTGCCAGCAGCCGCGCCGCCAGCGCAGTCAATGAGCAGTTCTTC. The chain has TRBV5-6 and TRBJ2-1; D unclear. CDR3 length equals 15 residues. The V gene lost 4 bases and the J gene lost 6 bases, with 17 bases spanning the gap. Germline-derived CDR1 and CDR2 are SGHDT and YYEEEE.

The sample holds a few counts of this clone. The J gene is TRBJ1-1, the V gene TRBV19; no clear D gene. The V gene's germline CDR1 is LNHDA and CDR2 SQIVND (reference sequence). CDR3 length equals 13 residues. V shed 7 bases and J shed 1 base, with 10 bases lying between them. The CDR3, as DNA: TGTGCCAGTAATGAGCACGAGAACACTGAAGCTTTCTTT. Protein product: CASNEHENTEAFF.

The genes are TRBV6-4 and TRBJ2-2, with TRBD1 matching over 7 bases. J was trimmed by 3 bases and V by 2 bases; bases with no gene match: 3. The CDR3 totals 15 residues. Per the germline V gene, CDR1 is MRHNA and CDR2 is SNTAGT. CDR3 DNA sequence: TGTGCCAGCAGTGACAGGGGGCATGACACCGGGGAGCTGTTTTTT. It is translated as CASSDRGHDTGELFF.

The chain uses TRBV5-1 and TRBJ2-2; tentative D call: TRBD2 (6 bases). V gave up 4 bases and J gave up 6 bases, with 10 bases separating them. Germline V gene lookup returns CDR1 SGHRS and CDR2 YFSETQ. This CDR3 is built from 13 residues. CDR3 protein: CASSQDYPGELFF. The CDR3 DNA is TGCGCCAGCAGCCAGGACTATCCCGGGGAGCTGTTTTTT.

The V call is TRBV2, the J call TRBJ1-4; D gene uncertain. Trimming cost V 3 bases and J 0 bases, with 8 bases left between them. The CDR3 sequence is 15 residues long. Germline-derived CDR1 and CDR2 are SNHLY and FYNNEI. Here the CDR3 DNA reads TGTGCCAGCAGTGATTTACAAGCAACTAATGAAAAACTGTTTTTT. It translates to CASSDLQATNEKLFF. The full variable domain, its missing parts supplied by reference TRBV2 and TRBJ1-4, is EPEVTQTPSHQVTQMGQEVILRCVPISNHLYFYWYRQILGQKVEFLVSFYNNEISEKSEIFDDQFSVERPDGSNFTLKIRSTKLEDSAMYFCASSDLQATNEKLFFGSGTQLSVL.

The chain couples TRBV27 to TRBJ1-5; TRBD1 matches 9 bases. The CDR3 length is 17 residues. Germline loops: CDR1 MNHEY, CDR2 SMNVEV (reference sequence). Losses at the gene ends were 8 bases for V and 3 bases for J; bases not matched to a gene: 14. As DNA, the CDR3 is TGTGCCAGCCGAGACAGGGGGGGGCAGGGGGTCAATCAGCCCCAGCATTTT. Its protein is CASRDRGGQGVNQPQHF.

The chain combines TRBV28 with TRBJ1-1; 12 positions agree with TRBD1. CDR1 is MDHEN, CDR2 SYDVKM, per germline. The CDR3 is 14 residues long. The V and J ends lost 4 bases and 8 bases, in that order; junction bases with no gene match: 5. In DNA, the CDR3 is TGTGCCAGCAGTTCGGGACAGGGGGCGGGCGAAGCTTTCTTT. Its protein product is CASSSGQGAGEAFF.

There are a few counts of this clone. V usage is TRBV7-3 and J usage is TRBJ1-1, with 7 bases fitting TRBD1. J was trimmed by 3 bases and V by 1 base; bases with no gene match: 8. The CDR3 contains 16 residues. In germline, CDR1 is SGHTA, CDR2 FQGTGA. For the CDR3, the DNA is TGTGCCAGCAGCTTAAACCCCCAGGGGGTGGACACTGAAGCTTTCTTT. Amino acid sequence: CASSLNPQGVDTEAFF.

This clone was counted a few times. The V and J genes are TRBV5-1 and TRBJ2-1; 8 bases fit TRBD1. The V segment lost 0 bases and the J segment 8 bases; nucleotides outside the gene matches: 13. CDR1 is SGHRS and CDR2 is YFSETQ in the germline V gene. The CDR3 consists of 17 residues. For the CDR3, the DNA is TGCGCCAGCAGCTTGGCGTATGCGGGGCAGGGGGCTGATGAGCAGTTCTTC. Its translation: CASSLAYAGQGADEQFF.

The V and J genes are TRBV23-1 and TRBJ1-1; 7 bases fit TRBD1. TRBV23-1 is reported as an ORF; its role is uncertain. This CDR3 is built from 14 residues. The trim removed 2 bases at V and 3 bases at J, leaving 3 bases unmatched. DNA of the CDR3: TGCGCCAGCAGTCAAAGGACAGGAGACACTGAAGCTTTCTTT. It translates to CASSQRTGDTEAFF.

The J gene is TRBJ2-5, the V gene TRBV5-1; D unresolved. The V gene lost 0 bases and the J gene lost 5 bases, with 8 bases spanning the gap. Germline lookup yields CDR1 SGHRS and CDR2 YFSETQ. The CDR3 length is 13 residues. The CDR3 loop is CASSLVVEETQYF. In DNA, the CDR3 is TGCGCCAGCAGCTTGGTGGTTGAGGAGACCCAGTACTTC.

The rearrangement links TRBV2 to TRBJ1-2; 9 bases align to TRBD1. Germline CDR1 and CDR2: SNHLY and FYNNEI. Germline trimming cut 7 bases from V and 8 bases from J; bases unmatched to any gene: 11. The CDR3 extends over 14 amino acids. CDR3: CASTIMDRGNGYTF. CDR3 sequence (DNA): TGTGCCAGCACCATAATGGACAGGGGAAACGGCTACACCTTC.

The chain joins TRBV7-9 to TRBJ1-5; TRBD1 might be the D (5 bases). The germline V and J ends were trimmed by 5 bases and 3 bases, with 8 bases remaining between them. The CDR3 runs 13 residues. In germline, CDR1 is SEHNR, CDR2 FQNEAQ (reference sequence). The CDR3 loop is CASSRQSNQPQHF. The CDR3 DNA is TGTGCCAGCAGCAGACAGTCCAATCAGCCCCAGCATTTT.

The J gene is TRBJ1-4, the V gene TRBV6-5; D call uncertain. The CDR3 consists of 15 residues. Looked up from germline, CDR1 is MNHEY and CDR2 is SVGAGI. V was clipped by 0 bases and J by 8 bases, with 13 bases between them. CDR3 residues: CASSYSRGMKEKLFF. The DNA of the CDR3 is TGTGCCAGCAGTTACTCTCGAGGGATGAAAGAAAAACTGTTTTTT.

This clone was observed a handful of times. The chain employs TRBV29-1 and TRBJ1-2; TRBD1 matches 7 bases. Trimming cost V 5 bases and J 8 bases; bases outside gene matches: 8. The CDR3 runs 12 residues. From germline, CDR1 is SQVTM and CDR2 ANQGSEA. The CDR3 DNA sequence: TGCAGCGTTCAGGACAGGATAAACGGCTACACCTTC. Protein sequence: CSVQDRINGYTF.

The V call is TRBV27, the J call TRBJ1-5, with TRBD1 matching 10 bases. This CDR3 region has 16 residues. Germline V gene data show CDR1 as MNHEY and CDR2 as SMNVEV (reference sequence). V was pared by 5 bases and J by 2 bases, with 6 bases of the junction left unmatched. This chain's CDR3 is CASSPDRGLGNQPQHF. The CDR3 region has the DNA TGTGCCAGCAGTCCGGACAGGGGGTTGGGCAATCAGCCCCAGCATTTT.

Here the CDR3 reads CASSLGDRAYPGYEQYF. CDR3 DNA: TGCGCCAGCAGCTTGGGTGACAGGGCCTACCCCGGCTACGAGCAGTACTTC. The chain is built from TRBV5-1 and TRBJ2-7, with TRBD1 identical over 7 bases. The CDR3 spans 17 residues. Unmatched junction bases numbered 12, after V lost 0 bases and J lost 3 bases. From germline, CDR1 is SGHRS and CDR2 YFSETQ.

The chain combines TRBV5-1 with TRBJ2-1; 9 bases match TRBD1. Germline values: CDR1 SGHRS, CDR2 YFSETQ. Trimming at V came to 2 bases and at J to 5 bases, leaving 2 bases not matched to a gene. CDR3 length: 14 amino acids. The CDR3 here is CASSLQGANNEQFF. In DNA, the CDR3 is TGCGCCAGCAGCTTACAGGGGGCTAACAATGAGCAGTTCTTC. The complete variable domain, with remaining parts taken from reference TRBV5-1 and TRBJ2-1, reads KAGVTQTPRYLIKTRGQQVTLSCSPISGHRSVSWYQQTPGQGLQFLFEYFSETQRNKGNFPGRFSGRQFSNSRSEMNVSTLELGDSALYLCASSLQGANNEQFFGPGTRLTVL.

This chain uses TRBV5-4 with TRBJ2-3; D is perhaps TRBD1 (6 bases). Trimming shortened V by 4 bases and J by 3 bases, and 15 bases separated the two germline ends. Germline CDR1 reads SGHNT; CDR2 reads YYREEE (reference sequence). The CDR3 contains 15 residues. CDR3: CASSPNSGATDTQYF. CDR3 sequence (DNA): TGTGCCAGCAGCCCTAACTCAGGGGCGACAGATACGCAGTATTTT.

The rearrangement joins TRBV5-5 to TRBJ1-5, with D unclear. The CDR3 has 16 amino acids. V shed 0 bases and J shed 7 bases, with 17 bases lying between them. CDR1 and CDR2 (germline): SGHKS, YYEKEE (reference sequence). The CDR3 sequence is CASSLVATTTGQPQHF. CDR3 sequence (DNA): TGTGCCAGCAGCTTGGTCGCGACCACTACCGGACAGCCCCAGCATTTT.

DNA of the CDR3: TGTGCCAGCAGCTTAGGGCGGAACTCCTACAATGAGCAGTTCTTC. Translating gives CASSLGRNSYNEQFF. This chain uses TRBV7-9 with TRBJ2-1; D call uncertain. Germline V CDR1 and CDR2: SEHNR, FQNEAQ (reference sequence). The CDR3 extends over 15 amino acids. Trimming stripped 1 base from V and 0 bases from J, with 7 bases between.

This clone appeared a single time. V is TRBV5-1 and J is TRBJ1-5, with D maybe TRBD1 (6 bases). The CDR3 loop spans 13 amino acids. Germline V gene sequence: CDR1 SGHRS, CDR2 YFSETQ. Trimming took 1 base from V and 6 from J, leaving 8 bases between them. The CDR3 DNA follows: TGCGCCAGCAGCTTGACAGGGTCTCAGCCCCAGCATTTT. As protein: CASSLTGSQPQHF.

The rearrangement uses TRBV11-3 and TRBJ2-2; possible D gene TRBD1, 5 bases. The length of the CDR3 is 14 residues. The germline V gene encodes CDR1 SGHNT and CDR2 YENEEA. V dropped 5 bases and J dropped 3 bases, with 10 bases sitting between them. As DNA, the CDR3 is TGTGCCAGCAGCGACAGTCCTTACACCGGGGAGCTGTTTTTT. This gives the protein CASSDSPYTGELFF.

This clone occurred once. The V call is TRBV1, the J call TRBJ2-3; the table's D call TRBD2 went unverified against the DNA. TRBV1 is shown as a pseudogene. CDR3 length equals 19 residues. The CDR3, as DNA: TGCACCAGCAGCCAGACGACTAGCGGGGGAAGTCCTAGCCCAGATACGCAGTATTTT. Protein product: CTSSQTTSGGSPSPDTQYF.

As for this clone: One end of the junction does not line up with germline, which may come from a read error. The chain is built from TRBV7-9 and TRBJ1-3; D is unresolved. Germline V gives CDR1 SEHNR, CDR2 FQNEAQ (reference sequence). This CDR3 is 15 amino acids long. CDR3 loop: CSSSRTPFSGNTIYF. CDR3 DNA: TGTTCCAGCAGCCGGACTCCGTTCTCTGGAAACACCATATATTTT.